This record covers a single T cell receptor beta chain. The antigen is not known. TCRdb re-called the reads with MiXCR, one entry per CDR3 protein. The sample holds about 920,000 distinct CDR3 sequences, about a third seen once. This CDR3 has 12 amino acids. Germline assignment: CDR1 SGDLS and CDR2 YYNGEE. V lost 3 bases to trimming and J lost 10 bases, with 11 bases between them. This record comes from a study of T cell repertoires in cytomegalovirus infection. About the research overall: Indications of both CMV infection and matching HLA type were provided by public TCR beta signatures.

Sequenced material: cultured CD8+ T cells from PBMCs, taken from culture after CMV antigen stimulation. The source is a human donor in good health (CMV status not recorded). Some clones in this sample may be carry-over from other donors' samples. V and J are TRBV9 and TRBJ2-4, with a weak D call TRBD2 (5 bases). In nucleotides, the CDR3 is TGTGCCAGCAGCGCCGAGGGTAGTATTCAGTACTTC. This sequence encodes CASSAEGSIQYF. Variable domain in full (rest from reference TRBV9 and TRBJ2-4): DSGVTQTPKHLITATGQRVTLRCSPRSGDLSVYWYQQSLDQGLQFLIQYYNGEERAKGNILERFSAQQFPDLHSELNLSSLELGDSALYFCASSAEGSIQYFGAGTRLSVL.